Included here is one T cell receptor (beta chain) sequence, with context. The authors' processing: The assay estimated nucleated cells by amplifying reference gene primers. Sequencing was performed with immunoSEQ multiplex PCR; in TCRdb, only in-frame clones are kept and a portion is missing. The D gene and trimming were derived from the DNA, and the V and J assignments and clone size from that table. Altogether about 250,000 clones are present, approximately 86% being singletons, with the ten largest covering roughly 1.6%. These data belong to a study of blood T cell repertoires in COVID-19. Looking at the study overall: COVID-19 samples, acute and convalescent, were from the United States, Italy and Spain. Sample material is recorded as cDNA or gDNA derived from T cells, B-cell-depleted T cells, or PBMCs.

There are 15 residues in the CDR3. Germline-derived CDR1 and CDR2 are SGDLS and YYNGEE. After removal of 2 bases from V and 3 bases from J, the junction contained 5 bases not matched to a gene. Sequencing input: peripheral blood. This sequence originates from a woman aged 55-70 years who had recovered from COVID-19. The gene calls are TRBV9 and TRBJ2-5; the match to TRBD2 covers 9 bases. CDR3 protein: CASSVARTSEETQYF. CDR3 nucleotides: TGTGCCAGCAGCGTCGCTCGGACTAGCGAAGAGACCCAGTACTTC.